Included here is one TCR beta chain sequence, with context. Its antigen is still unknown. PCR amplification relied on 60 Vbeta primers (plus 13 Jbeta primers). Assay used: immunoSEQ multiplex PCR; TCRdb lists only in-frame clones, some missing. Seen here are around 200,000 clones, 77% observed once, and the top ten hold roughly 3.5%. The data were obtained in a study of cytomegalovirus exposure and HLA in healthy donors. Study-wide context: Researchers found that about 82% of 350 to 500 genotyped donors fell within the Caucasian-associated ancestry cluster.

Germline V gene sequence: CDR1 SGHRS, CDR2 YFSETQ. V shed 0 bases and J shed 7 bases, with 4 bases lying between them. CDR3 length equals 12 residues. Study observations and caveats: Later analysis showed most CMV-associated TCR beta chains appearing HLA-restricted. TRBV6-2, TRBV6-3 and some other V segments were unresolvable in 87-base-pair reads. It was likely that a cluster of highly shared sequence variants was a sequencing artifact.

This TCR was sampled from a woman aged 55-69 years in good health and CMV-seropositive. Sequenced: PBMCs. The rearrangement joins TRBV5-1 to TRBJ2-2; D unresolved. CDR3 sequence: CASSLGVGELFF. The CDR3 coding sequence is TGCGCCAGCAGCTTGGGAGTCGGGGAGCTGTTTTTT.